The entry below describes one T cell receptor (beta chain). What it recognizes is unknown. This sample is drawn from a study of T cell responses to AZD1222 COVID-19 vaccine. The study, taken as a whole, reports: Baseline antibody screening turned up just 6 or 7 seropositive AZD1222 recipients. Close to half of all spike-specific TCRs reportedly target regions of the variants that are unmutated. The study sampled repertoires only after the peak T cell response.

Sequenced by immunoSEQ multiplex PCR; TCRdb stores in-frame clones only, minus some. The sample holds 60,000 to 95,000 clones, more than 75% seen once. The germline gives CDR1 SGHRS, CDR2 YFSETQ. V dropped 0 bases and J dropped 4; count of bases not matched to a gene: 3. The CDR3 spans 14 residues. Pooled samples include second doses given at about 4 or 12 weeks. This sequence joins TRBV5-1 and TRBJ2-5; 7 bases line up with TRBD2. The input for sequencing was peripheral blood, taken 28 days after the second AZD1222 dose. The sequence derives from an adult who received the AZD1222 COVID-19 vaccine. The CDR3 nucleotides read TGCGCCAGCAGCTTGGGGCCTAGCGGAGAGACCCAGTACTTC. Its translation is CASSLGPSGETQYF. The whole variable domain, filled in from reference TRBV5-1 and TRBJ2-5, reads KAGVTQTPRYLIKTRGQQVTLSCSPISGHRSVSWYQQTPGQGLQFLFEYFSETQRNKGNFPGRFSGRQFSNSRSEMNVSTLELGDSALYLCASSLGPSGETQYFGPGTRLLVL.